This record concerns one TCR beta chain sequence. The data stem from a study of blood T cell repertoires in COVID-19. In the study overall: Specimens from acute and convalescent COVID-19 originated in the United States, Italy and Spain. PBMCs, B-cell-depleted T cells, or T cells were the source of the cDNA or gDNA that made up the material.

Original data processing: Estimated nucleated cell counts came from reference gene primer amplification. Libraries were prepared by immunoSEQ multiplex PCR; TCRdb keeps only in-frame clonotypes and omits some of them. The D gene and trimming were derived from the DNA, and the V and J assignments and clone size from that table. This table has under 45,000 clones, around 90% appearing once. The sequencing input was peripheral blood. This clonotype originated in a woman between 40 and 55 years old with acute or convalescent COVID-19.

The CDR3 sequence is CASTWDRGGEQYF. Here the CDR3 DNA reads TGCGCCAGCACCTGGGACAGGGGAGGCGAGCAGTACTTC. This sequence joins TRBV5-1 and TRBJ2-7; 10 bases match TRBD1. The CDR3 consists of 13 residues. The germline V gene encodes CDR1 SGHRS and CDR2 YFSETQ. The J segment lost 6 bases and the V segment lost 6 bases, leaving 6 bases of the junction unmatched.